Reported below is one T cell receptor beta chain. Antigen: not known. At least 7 million PBMCs were isolated per sample. Primed by a sample-barcoded 5' primer and a J-beta primer mix, a second PCR proceeded for about 7 to 12 cycles. TCRdb fed the 5' RACE reads into MiXCR, producing one record per CDR3 protein. The sample holds 1,500,000 or so distinct CDR3 sequences, approximately 39% seen once. This record belongs to a study of blood T cells in healthy people across ages. Points from the study as a whole: The study lacked donor CMV status, which possibly confounded expanded clonotype changes.

The CDR3 extends over 19 amino acids. Per germline, CDR1 SGHAT and CDR2 FQNNGV. V was clipped by 5 bases and J by 0 bases; unmatched bases: 15. This TCR was recovered from a woman in her late teens or twenties in good health. The rearrangement joins TRBV11-2 to TRBJ2-2, with 7 nucleotides matching TRBD2. The sequencing sample was made of blood. This chain's CDR3 is CASSPFPGGWVANTGELFF. CDR3 coding DNA: TGTGCCAGCAGCCCCTTCCCGGGAGGTTGGGTTGCGAACACCGGGGAGCTGTTTTTT.